This TCR beta chain was sequenced in a study of blood T cell repertoires in COVID-19. As for the study in general: Donors in the United States, Italy and Spain gave samples during acute or convalescent COVID-19. The cDNA or gDNA used as material had been derived from T cells, B-cell-depleted T cells, or PBMCs.

The germline V gene encodes CDR1 SEHNR and CDR2 FQNEAQ (reference sequence). The CDR3 is 16 amino acids. V gave up 5 bases and J gave up 2 bases, with 18 bases separating them. In the original analysis: Estimation of nucleated cell counts relied on the amplification of reference gene primers. Assay: immunoSEQ multiplex PCR; the TCRdb copy retains only in-frame clones and omits some. The V and J calls and clone size come from that table; D and trimming were worked out from the DNA. The sample contains under 250,000 clones, 84% of which appear only once. This sequence joins TRBV7-9 and TRBJ1-1; a possible D gene is TRBD1 (6 bases). The sequence came from a woman aged 60-70 years who had recovered from COVID-19. The sequenced material came from peripheral blood. CDR3 sequence: CASSLRGDKANTEAFF. The CDR3 DNA follows: TGTGCCAGCAGCCTGCGGGGGGACAAGGCTAACACTGAAGCTTTCTTT.